These 2 T cell receptor beta chains came from one sample sequenced in a study of blood T cell repertoires in COVID-19. Data came from immunoSEQ multiplex PCR; TCRdb stores just in-frame clones and leaves some out. The sample carries 85,000 to 110,000 clones, around 84% recorded once. Source material: peripheral blood. The receptors stem from a human donor in a cohort sampled during active COVID-19.

The chain couples TRBV10-3 to TRBJ1-5; D gene ambiguous. The V end lost 4 bases, the J end lost 1 base, and 14 bases lay between the germline ends. The CDR3 is 16 residues long. Looked up from germline, CDR1 is ENHRY and CDR2 is SYGVKD. The CDR3 DNA follows: TGTGCCATCAGTGGCCCGGGGTCGGGGAGCAATCAGCCCCAGCATTTT. It translates to CAISGPGSGSNQPQHF.

This clone was seen only once. At one end the junction does not follow the germline gene, possibly because of a read error. The J gene is TRBJ2-1, the V gene TRBV6-5; perhaps TRBD2 as D (8 bases). This CDR3 is built from 12 residues. From germline, CDR1 is MNHEY and CDR2 SVGAGI. CDR3 region: CASRGGEDRMVF. The CDR3 DNA sequence: TGTGCCAGCCGGGGGGGGGAGGACAGGATGGTCTTC.